This T cell receptor beta chain was found in a study of immune evolution from preneoplasia to lung adenocarcinoma. On the study more broadly: HLA loss of heterozygosity: over 5.5% AIS, more than 14% MIA, about 35% ADC, none AAH. General observations from the study: Normal lung had highest clonality; later lesions appeared denser, more diverse. From normal lung to invasive adenocarcinoma, top clone frequencies appeared to decrease.

Generated by immunoSEQ multiplex PCR, the TCRdb table keeps only in-frame clones and is missing some. Here the sample spans 6,000 to 9,500 clones, about two thirds being singletons. Premalignant or tumor cells were enriched by macro-dissection after pathologic assessment. About this clone itself: Its antigen is undetermined.

The receptor's source is a donor aged 70 or over with lung adenocarcinoma. Some clones in this sample may be carry-over from other donors' samples. Sequenced: FFPE lung adenocarcinoma in situ tissue.

CDR3 in amino acids: CASSPPAGPTDTQYF. CDR3 nucleotide sequence: TGCGCCAGCAGCCCCCCGGCGGGACCCACAGATACGCAGTATTTT. The chain is built from TRBV5-1 and TRBJ2-3, with D perhaps matching TRBD2 (6 bases). V lost 4 bases and J 2 bases, leaving 14 bases between the germline ends. The CDR3 totals 15 residues. In germline, CDR1 is SGHRS, CDR2 YFSETQ.